This is a list of T cell receptor beta chains from one sample in a study of T cell changes during pregnancy in multiple sclerosis. Sequencing was performed with immunoSEQ multiplex PCR; in TCRdb, only in-frame clones are kept and a portion is missing. The sample carries 45,000 to 70,000 clones, 92% recorded once. The sample consisted of CD4+ T cells from peripheral blood mononuclear cells, taken after pregnancy. The receptors shown here come from a female donor in good health, enrolled as a control in a pregnancy study. The CDR3 runs from the conserved cysteine through the conserved F or W.

v_call	j_call	cdr3_aa
TRBV7-9	TRBJ1-6	CASSLLQGNSPLHF
TRBV19	TRBJ1-1	CASSSPRRQLNTEAFF
TRBV4-3	TRBJ1-5	CASSHERRDQPQHF
TRBV30	TRBJ1-2	CAWRPTGYYGYTF
TRBV6-1	TRBJ2-2	CASSEGPNPNTGELFF
TRBV30	TRBJ1-5	CAWRPGERQPQHF
TRBV5-1	TRBJ1-2	CASSLGPTEDYGYTF
TRBV27	TRBJ2-3	CASSFRLAADTQYF
TRBV5-1	TRBJ2-2	CASSLVPGSNTGELFF
TRBV7-2	TRBJ1-2	CASSRTGGREANYGYTF
TRBV9	TRBJ1-4	CASSVGQGGEKLFF
TRBV19	TRBJ2-7	CASRSGTGLSYEQYF
TRBV9	TRBJ2-7	CASSPAPNNYEQYF
TRBV7-2	TRBJ2-1	CASSLARAGGSEQFF
TRBV18	TRBJ2-7	CASSPPPSAGSYEQYF
TRBV19	TRBJ1-1	CASSYRRGAKVYTEAFF
TRBV6-5	TRBJ2-4	CASSPRVSGGHIQYF
TRBV7-9	TRBJ2-5	CASSSGTQLYQETQYF
TRBV6-1	TRBJ2-7	CASSAVHSYEQYF
TRBV19	TRBJ2-4	CASREGPKNIQYF
TRBV2	TRBJ2-7	CASSFYEQYF
TRBV5-1	TRBJ2-7	CASSLDPGPYEQYF
TRBV28	TRBJ2-7	CASSPYSTYEQYF
TRBV18	TRBJ2-7	CASSPLGQGPGEQYF
TRBV18	TRBJ2-3	CASSPTGRTDTQYF
TRBV4-1	TRBJ1-5	CASSQVNSPFSNQPQHF